The subject of this entry is one T cell receptor beta chain. Its antigen remains unidentified. For the library, individual cDNA molecules each received unique molecular identifiers. In TCRdb, the RACE reads were re-called with MiXCR into one record per CDR3 protein. The sample holds roughly 71,000 distinct CDR3 sequences; 8.5% to 14% are singletons and the top ten take 1.4%. Time point meaning: patch test 3, about 24 weeks after DPC sensitization. Specified treatment: therapeutic diphenylcyclopropenone sensitization with weekly scalp DPC. Only after blood had been drawn was each patch test applied. The study enrolled 18 to 70-year-old alopecia patients suitable for DPC. This entry comes from a study of human T cells and chemical hapten exposure. Germline V gene sequence: CDR1 MGHRA, CDR2 YSYEKL. The CDR3 is made up of 15 amino acids. Trimming left V 1 base short and J 3 bases short, with 13 bases between.

Study-wide points: Controls formed significantly fewer large CDR3 similarity clusters than expanded TCRs did.

Here the sequenced sample was whole blood, taken in connection with sensitization to the hapten diphenylcyclopropenone (DPC). The rearrangement joins TRBV4-1 to TRBJ2-7; D is ambiguous. The receptor comes from a woman in her 50s with alopecia areata. Some clones in this sample may be carry-over from other donors' samples. The CDR3 loop reads CASSQVSAPNYEQYF. The CDR3 coding sequence is TGCGCCAGCAGCCAAGTTTCGGCACCTAACTACGAGCAGTACTTC.